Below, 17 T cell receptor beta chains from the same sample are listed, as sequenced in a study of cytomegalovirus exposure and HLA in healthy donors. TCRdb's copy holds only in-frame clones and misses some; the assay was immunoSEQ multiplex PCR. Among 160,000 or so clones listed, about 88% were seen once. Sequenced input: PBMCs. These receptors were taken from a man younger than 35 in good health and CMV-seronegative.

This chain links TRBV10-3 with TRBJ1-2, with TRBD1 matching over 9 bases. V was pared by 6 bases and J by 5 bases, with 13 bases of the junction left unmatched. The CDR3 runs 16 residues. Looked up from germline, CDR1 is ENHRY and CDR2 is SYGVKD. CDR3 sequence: CAIRSGTGRPPYGYTF. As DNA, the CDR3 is TGTGCCATCAGGTCCGGGACAGGGCGCCCTCCGTATGGCTACACCTTC.

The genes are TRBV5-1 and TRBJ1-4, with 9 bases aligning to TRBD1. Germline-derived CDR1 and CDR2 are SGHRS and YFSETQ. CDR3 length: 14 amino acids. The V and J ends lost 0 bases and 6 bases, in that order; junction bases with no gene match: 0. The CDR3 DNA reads TGCGCCAGCAGCTTGGGACAGGGGGATGAAAAACTGTTTTTT. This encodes CASSLGQGDEKLFF. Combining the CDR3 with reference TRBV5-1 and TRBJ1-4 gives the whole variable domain KAGVTQTPRYLIKTRGQQVTLSCSPISGHRSVSWYQQTPGQGLQFLFEYFSETQRNKGNFPGRFSGRQFSNSRSEMNVSTLELGDSALYLCASSLGQGDEKLFFGSGTQLSVL.

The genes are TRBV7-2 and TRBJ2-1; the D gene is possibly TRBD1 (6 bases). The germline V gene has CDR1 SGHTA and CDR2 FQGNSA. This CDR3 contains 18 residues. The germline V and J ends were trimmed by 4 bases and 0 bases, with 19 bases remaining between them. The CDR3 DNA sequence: TGTGCCAGCAGCTCCAGGGCTCGAACAGGGAGCTCCTACAATGAGCAGTTCTTC. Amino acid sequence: CASSSRARTGSSYNEQFF.

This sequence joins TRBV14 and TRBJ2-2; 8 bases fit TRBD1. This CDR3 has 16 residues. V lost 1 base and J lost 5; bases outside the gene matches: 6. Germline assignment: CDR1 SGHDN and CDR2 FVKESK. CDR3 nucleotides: TGTGCCAGCAGCCAAGTCGGACAGGGCTTGACCGGGGAGCTGTTTTTT. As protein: CASSQVGQGLTGELFF.

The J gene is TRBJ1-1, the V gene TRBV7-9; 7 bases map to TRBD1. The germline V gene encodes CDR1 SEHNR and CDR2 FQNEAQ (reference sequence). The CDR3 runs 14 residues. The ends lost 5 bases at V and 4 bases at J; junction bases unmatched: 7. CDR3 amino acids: CASSPTGSSTEAFF. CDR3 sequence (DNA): TGTGCCAGCAGCCCGACAGGGTCATCCACTGAAGCTTTCTTT.

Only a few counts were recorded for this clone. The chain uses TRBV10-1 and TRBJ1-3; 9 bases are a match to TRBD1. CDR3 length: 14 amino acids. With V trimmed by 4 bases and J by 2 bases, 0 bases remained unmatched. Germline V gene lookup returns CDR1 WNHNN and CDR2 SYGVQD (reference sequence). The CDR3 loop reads CASSGQGAGNTIYF. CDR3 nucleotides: TGCGCCAGCAGTGGACAGGGGGCTGGAAACACCATATATTTT.

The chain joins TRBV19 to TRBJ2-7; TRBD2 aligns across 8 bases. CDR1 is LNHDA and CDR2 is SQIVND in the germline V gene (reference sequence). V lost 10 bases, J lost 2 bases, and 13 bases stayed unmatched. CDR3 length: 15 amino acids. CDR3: CATSAGTRITYEQYV. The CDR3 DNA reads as TGTGCCACTAGCGCCGGGACTAGAATTACCTACGAGCAGTACGTC.

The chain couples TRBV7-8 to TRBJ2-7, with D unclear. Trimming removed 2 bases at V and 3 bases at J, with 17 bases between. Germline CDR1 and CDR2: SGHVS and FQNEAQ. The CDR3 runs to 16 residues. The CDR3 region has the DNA TGTGCCAGCAGCTTACCCTCCGGCCGGCCGGGCTACGAGCAGTACTTC. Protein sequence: CASSLPSGRPGYEQYF.

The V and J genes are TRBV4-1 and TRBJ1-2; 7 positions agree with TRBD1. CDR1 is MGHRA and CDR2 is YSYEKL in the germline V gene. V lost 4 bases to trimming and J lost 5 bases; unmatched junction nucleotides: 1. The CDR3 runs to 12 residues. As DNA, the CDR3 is TGCGCCAGCAGCCCGACAGGGTATGGCTACACCTTC. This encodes CASSPTGYGYTF.

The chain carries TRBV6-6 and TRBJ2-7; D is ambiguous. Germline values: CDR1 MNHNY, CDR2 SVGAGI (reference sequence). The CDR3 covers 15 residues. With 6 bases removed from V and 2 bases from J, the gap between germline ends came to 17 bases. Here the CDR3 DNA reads TGTGCCAGCAGGGCCCCAGATGGGCGCGCCTACGAGCAGTACTTC. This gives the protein CASRAPDGRAYEQYF.

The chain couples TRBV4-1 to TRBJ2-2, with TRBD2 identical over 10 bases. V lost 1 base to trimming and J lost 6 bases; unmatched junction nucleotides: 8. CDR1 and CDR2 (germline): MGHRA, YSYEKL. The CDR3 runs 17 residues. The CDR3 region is CASSQVPLAGFPGELFF. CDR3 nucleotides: TGCGCCAGCAGCCAAGTACCACTAGCGGGGTTCCCCGGGGAGCTGTTTTTT.

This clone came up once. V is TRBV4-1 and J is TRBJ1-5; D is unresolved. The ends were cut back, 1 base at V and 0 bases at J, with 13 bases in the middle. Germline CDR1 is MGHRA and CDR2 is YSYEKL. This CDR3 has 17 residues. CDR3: CASSQVAGPSSNQPQHF. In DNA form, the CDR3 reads TGCGCCAGCAGCCAAGTTGCAGGTCCTTCTAGCAATCAGCCCCAGCATTTT.

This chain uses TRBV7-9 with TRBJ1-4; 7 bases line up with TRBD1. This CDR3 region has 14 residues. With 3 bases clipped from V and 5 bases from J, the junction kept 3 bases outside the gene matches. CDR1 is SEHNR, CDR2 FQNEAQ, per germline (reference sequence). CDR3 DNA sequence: TGTGCCAGCAGCTTTTCAGGGGGGAATGAAAAACTGTTTTTT. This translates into CASSFSGGNEKLFF.

The CDR3 loop is CAWSTTEGEETQYF. CDR3 nucleotides: TGTGCCTGGAGTACCACCGAGGGGGAAGAGACCCAGTACTTC. This chain links TRBV30 with TRBJ2-5; D perhaps matches TRBD1 (6 bases). The V end lost 2 bases, the J end lost 3 bases, and 13 bases lay between the germline ends. Germline V gives CDR1 GTSNPN, CDR2 SVGIG (reference sequence). The CDR3 consists of 14 residues.

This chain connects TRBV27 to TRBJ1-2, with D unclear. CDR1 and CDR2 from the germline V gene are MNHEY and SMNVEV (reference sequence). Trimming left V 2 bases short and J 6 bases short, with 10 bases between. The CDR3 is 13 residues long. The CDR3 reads CASSLQLGDGYTF. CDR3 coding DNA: TGTGCCAGCAGTTTACAACTCGGAGATGGCTACACCTTC.

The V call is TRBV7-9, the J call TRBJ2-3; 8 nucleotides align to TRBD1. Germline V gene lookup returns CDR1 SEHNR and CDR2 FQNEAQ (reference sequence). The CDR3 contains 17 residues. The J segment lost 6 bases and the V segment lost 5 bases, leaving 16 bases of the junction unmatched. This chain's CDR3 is CASSNNFGQGAFDTQYF. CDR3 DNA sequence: TGTGCCAGCAGCAATAACTTCGGGCAGGGGGCTTTTGATACGCAGTATTTT.

The CDR3 bases are TGTGCCAGCAGCTCTGGGGAGCCCAGTTCATACGAGCAGTACTTC. This translates into CASSSGEPSSYEQYF. V and J are TRBV9 and TRBJ2-7, with D possibly matching TRBD2 (5 bases). With 4 bases removed from V and 4 bases from J, the gap between germline ends came to 18 bases. Germline V gene data show CDR1 as SGDLS and CDR2 as YYNGEE. There are 15 residues in the CDR3. The whole variable domain, remainder taken from reference TRBV9 and TRBJ2-7, is DSGVTQTPKHLITATGQRVTLRCSPRSGDLSVYWYQQSLDQGLQFLIQYYNGEERAKGNILERFSAQQFPDLHSELNLSSLELGDSALYFCASSSGEPSSYEQYFGPGTRLTVT.